This T cell receptor beta chain was sequenced in a study of vaccination and CD4 T cells after COVID-19. Study-level information: Nine convalescent patients had mild and one had severe PCR-confirmed SARS-CoV-2 disease. Diagnosis preceded the drawing of post-COVID samples by a median about 98 days (range 35 to 161). Controls had a CEFX pool, an HIV-1 Nef pool, or no peptide added. Study-wide results and limits: Counts of SARS-CoV-2-reactive clonotypes had a median that went from roughly 21 to 40, a nonsignificant change.

V dropped 6 bases and J dropped 4 bases, with 13 bases sitting between them. The CDR3 has 14 amino acids. The V gene's germline CDR1 is MDHEN and CDR2 SYDVKM. The treatment is: roughly ten-day PBMC culture with coronavirus spike peptide pools or control peptides (ViraFEST assay). Cultured CD4+ T cell DNA was sequenced using the Oncomine TCR Beta short-read assay. MiXCR, run by TCRdb on the PCR reads, gives a single entry per CDR3 protein. The sample lists over 9,000 distinct CDR3 sequences, around 50% occurring once. Details on this clonotype: The antigen is undetermined.

The sample was CD4+ T cells from blood, cultured in vitro. V and J are TRBV28 and TRBJ1-3; no reliable D call. The source of this sequence is a human donor who had recovered from COVID-19. This CDR3 reads CASSPNRRGNTIYF. The DNA for the CDR3 is TGTGCCAGCAGCCCAAATCGAAGGGGAAACACCATATATTTT.